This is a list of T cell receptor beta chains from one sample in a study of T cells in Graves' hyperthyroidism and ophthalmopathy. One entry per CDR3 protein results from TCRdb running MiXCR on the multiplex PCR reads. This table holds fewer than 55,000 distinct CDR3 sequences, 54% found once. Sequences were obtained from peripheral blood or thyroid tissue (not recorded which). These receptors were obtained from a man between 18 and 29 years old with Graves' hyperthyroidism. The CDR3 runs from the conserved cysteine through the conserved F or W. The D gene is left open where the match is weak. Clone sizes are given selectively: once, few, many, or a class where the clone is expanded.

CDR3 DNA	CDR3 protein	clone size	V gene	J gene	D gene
TGTGCCAGCAGCCCAGAACCGACGGGGGGTTTGGCTAATGAAAAACTGTTTTTT	CASSPEPTGGLANEKLFF	many	TRBV7-6	TRBJ1-4	-
TGTGCCAGCAGGTCAGGGGCGGGGCTGGGTCAGACCCAGTACTTC	CASRSGAGLGQTQYF	medium-sized	TRBV11-2	TRBJ2-5	-
TGTGCCAGCAGCCGGGGTTATCAGCCCCAGCATTTT	CASSRGYQPQHF	-	TRBV12-3/TRBV12-4	TRBJ1-5	-
TGCAGTGCTAGAGAGGGACTAGCGGGGGTCCCAGATACGCAGTATTTT	CSAREGLAGVPDTQYF	few	TRBV20-1	TRBJ2-3	TRBD2
TGTGCCATCAGTGTGGGAGATACGCAGTATTTT	CAISVGDTQYF	many	TRBV10-3	TRBJ2-3	-
TGCAGCGTCGCTCGGGACGGAGGCCTGGGAGGATATGGCTACACCTTC	CSVARDGGLGGYGYTF	medium-sized	TRBV29-1	TRBJ1-2	-
TGTGCCAGCAGCTTAGGCTCCGGGGGAGAGACCCAGTACTTC	CASSLGSGGETQYF	-	TRBV7-2	TRBJ2-5	-
TGCAGTGCTAGAGCCGATACTAGCGGGAGCGCCGGGGAGCTGTTTTTT	CSARADTSGSAGELFF	once	TRBV20-1	TRBJ2-2	TRBD2
TGTGCCAGTAGTATAGAGGTGACCGGGGAGCTGTTTTTT	CASSIEVTGELFF	many	TRBV19	TRBJ2-2	-
TGTGCCAGTAGTCGCACGGGAGTCCCAGAGACCCAGTACTTC	CASSRTGVPETQYF	-	TRBV19	TRBJ2-5	-
TGTGCCAGCAGCGTAGGGATCCGAGCCGGCGGGAGTAAATACGAGCAGTACTTC	CASSVGIRAGGSKYEQYF	-	TRBV9	TRBJ2-7	TRBD2
TGCAGTGCGCCTTACAGGGGAGGTCAGCCCCAGCATTTT	CSAPYRGGQPQHF	-	TRBV20-1	TRBJ1-5	TRBD1
TGTGCCAGCAGCCCTTCTATCGAGCAGTACTTC	CASSPSIEQYF	-	TRBV28	TRBJ2-7	-
TGTGCCAGCAGCTTATCACCGTATAACTATGGCTACACCTTC	CASSLSPYNYGYTF	-	TRBV7-8	TRBJ1-2	-
TGTGCCACCAGCCCCCGGGCAGCAAACACTGAAGCTTTCTTT	CATSPRAANTEAFF	-	TRBV15	TRBJ1-1	-
TGTGCCAGCAGCTTACTCGGACCCCCGGAGAGTAGCGGTAAAGAGACCCAGTACTTC	CASSLLGPPESSGKETQYF	many	TRBV11-3	TRBJ2-5	-
TGTGCCACCAGCAGAGACGGGGGCGCCTATAATTCACCCCTCCACTTT	CATSRDGGAYNSPLHF	-	TRBV15	TRBJ1-6	-
TGTGCCACCAGTGGAGGGACAGGGGGCCCTAACACTGAAGCTTTCTTT	CATSGGTGGPNTEAFF	many	TRBV24-1	TRBJ1-1	TRBD1
TGTGCCAGCAGCTTAACCCAGGGGGGCTACGAGCAGTACTTC	CASSLTQGGYEQYF	-	TRBV7-8	TRBJ2-7	-
TGTGCCAGCAGCCAAGCTAGCGGGAGTGAGACCCAGTACTTC	CASSQASGSETQYF	-	TRBV4-2	TRBJ2-5	TRBD2
TGTGCCAGCTCTAAGACAACACAACTGGGGGAGACCCAGTACTTC	CASSKTTQLGETQYF	many	TRBV18	TRBJ2-5	-
TGCAGTGCTAGAGATTGGGTTCCCAGTGCTGGAGGTGGCTACACCTTC	CSARDWVPSAGGGYTF	many	TRBV20-1	TRBJ1-2	-
TGTGCCAGCAGTGACCGGGGGAGGGGTGACTATAATTCACCCCTCCACTTT	CASSDRGRGDYNSPLHF	-	TRBV25-1	TRBJ1-6	-
TGTGCCAGCAGCCTCGGGCAAGAGACCCAGTACTTC	CASSLGQETQYF	many	TRBV3-1	TRBJ2-5	-
TGCAGTGCTAGAACCTTTAGCGGGACCCACGAGCAGTACTTC	CSARTFSGTHEQYF	-	TRBV20-1	TRBJ2-7	TRBD2
TGTGCCAGCAGAATCTTCGGGGTCGGGGAGCTGTTTTTT	CASRIFGVGELFF	many	TRBV2	TRBJ2-2	-
TGTGCCAGCAGCTCGCCGACCGGCGAGCAGTACTTC	CASSSPTGEQYF	-	TRBV7-8	TRBJ2-7	-
TGTGCCAGCAGTGATCGAGGGACGGTAACCGGGGAGCTGTTTTTT	CASSDRGTVTGELFF	-	TRBV2	TRBJ2-2	-